This T cell receptor beta chain derives from a study of technical replicates of blood from a few donors. Germline V gives CDR1 LNHDA, CDR2 SQIVND (reference sequence). V was trimmed by 3 bases and J by 8 bases, leaving 10 bases between them. This CDR3 spans 12 amino acids. Data came from immunoSEQ multiplex PCR; TCRdb stores just in-frame clones and leaves some out. Of around 70,000 clones listed, 95% are singletons. The receptor was isolated from a human donor in good health. The J gene is TRBJ1-2, the V gene TRBV19; D might be TRBD1 (6 bases). The source material was T cells isolated from PBMCs. The CDR3 DNA reads TGTGCCAGTAGTATGCGGGGGCAAGGCTACACCTTC. Protein sequence: CASSMRGQGYTF.